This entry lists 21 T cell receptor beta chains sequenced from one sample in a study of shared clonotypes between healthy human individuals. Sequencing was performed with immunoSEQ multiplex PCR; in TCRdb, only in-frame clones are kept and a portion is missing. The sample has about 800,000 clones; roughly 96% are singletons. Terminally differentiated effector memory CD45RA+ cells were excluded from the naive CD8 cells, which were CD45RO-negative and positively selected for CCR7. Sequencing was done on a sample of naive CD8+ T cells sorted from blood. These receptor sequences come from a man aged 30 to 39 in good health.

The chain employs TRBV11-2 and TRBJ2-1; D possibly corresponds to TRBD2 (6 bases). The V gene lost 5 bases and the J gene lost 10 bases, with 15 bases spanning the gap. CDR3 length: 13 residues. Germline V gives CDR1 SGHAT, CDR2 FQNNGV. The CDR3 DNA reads TGTGCCAGCAGCCCGGGCGGGGCCCACGAGCAGTTCTTC. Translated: CASSPGGAHEQFF.

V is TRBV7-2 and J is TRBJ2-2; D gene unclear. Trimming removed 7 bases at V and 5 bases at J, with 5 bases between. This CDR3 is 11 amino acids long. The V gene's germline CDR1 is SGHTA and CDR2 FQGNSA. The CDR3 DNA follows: TGTGCCAGCACCCATACCGGGGAGCTGTTTTTT. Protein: CASTHTGELFF.

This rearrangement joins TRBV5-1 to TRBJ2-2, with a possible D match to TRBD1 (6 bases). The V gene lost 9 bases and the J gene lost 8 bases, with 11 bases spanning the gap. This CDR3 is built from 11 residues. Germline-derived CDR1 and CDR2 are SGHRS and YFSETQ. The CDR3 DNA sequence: TGCGCCACCCAGGGGCCTGGGGAGCTGTTTTTT. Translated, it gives CATQGPGELFF.

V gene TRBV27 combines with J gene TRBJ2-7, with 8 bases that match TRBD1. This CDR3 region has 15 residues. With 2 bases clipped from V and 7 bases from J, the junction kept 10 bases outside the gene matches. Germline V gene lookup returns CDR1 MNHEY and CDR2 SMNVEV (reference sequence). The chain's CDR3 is CASSLGQGGPGEQYF. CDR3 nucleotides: TGTGCCAGCAGTTTAGGACAGGGAGGACCGGGGGAGCAGTACTTC.

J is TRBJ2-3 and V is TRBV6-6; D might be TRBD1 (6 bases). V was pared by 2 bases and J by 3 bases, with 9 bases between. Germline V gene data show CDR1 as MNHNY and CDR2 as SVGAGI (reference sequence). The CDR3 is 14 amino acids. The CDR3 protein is CASSYVDRTDTQYF. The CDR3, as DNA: TGTGCCAGCAGTTACGTCGACAGGACAGATACGCAGTATTTT.

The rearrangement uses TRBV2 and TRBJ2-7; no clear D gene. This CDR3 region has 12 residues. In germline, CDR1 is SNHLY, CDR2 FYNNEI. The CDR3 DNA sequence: TGTGCAACAAGGGTAAGAACCTACGAGCAGTACTTC. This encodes CATRVRTYEQYF.

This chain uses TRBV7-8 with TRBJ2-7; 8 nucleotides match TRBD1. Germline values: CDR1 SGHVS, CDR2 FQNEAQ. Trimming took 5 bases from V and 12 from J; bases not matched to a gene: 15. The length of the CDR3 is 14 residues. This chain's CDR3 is CASSHGQGGDLWYF. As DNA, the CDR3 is TGTGCCAGCAGCCACGGACAGGGAGGCGACCTCTGGTACTTC.

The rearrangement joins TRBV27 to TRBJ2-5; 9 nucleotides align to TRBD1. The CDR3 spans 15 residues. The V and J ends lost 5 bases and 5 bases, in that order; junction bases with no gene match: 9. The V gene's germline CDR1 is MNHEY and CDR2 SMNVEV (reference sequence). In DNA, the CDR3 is TGTGCCAGCAGTACAAGTAGGGACAGGGCGGAGACCCAGTACTTC. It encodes CASSTSRDRAETQYF.

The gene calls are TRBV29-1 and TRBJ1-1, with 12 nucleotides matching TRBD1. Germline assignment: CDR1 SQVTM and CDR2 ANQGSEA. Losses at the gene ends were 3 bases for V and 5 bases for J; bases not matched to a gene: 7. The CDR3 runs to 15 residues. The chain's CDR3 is CSVEGDRGLRTEAFF. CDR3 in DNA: TGCAGCGTTGAGGGGGACAGGGGGCTCCGGACTGAAGCTTTCTTT.

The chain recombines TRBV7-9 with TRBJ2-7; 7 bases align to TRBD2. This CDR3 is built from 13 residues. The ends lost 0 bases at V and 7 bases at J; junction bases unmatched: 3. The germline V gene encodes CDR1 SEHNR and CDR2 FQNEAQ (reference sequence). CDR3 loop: CASSLAGGNEQYF. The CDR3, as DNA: TGTGCCAGCAGCTTAGCGGGAGGGAATGAGCAGTACTTC.

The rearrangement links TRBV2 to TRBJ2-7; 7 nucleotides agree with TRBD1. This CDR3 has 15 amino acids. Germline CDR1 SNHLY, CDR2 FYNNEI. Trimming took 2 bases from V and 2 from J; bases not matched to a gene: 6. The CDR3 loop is CASSERTGETYEQYF. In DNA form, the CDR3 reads TGTGCCAGCAGTGAACGTACAGGGGAAACCTACGAGCAGTACTTC.

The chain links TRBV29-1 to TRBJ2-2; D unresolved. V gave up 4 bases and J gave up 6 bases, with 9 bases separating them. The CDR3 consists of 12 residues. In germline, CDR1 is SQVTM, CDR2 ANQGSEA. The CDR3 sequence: CSVGEMAGELFF. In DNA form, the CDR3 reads TGCAGCGTTGGCGAGATGGCCGGGGAGCTGTTTTTT.

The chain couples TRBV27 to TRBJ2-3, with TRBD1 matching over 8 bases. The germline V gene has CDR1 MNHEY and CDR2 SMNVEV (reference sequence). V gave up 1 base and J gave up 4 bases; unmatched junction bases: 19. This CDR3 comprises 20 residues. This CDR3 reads CASSLYGHPRTGFIADTQYF. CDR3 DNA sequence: TGTGCCAGCAGTTTATATGGTCACCCCCGGACAGGGTTTATTGCAGATACGCAGTATTTT.

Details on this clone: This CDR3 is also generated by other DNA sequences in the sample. CDR3 residues: CASSQDTYEQYF. For the CDR3, the DNA is TGTGCCAGCAGCCAAGATACCTACGAGCAGTACTTC. The chain carries TRBV14 and TRBJ2-7; no reliable D call. Trimming stripped 0 bases from V and 2 bases from J, with 2 bases between. This CDR3 region has 12 residues. In germline, CDR1 is SGHDN, CDR2 FVKESK.

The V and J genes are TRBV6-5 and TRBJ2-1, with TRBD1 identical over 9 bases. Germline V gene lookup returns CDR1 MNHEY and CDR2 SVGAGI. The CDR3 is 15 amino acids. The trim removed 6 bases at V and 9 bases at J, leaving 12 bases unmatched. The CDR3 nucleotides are TGTGCCAGCAGGGACCCGGGACAGGGAGATGTTGAGCAGTTCTTC. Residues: CASRDPGQGDVEQFF.

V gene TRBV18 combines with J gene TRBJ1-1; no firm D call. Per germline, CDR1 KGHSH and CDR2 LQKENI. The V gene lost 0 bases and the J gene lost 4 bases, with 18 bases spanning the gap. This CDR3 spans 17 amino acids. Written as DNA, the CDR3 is TGTGCCAGCTCACCACCGGGGATCGACTCTATTGGCACTGAAGCTTTCTTT. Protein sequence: CASSPPGIDSIGTEAFF.

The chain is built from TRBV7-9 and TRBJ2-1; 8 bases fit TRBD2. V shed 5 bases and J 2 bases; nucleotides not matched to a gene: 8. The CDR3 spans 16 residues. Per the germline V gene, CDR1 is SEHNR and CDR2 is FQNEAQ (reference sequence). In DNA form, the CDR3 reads TGTGCCAGCAGCCCCGTAGCGGGACCCACCTACAATGAGCAGTTCTTC. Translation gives CASSPVAGPTYNEQFF.

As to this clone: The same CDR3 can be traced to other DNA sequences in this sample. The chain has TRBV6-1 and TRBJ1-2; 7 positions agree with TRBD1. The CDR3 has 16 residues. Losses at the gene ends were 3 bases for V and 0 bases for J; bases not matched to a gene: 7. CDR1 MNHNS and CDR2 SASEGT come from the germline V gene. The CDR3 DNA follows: TGTGCCAGCAGTGAGGGCAGGGGGAGGGCTAACTATGGCTACACCTTC. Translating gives CASSEGRGRANYGYTF.

The CDR3, as DNA: TGTGCCAGCAGTTTCTCCGGGACCCCCTACGAGCAGTACTTC. This sequence encodes CASSFSGTPYEQYF. The chain recombines TRBV28 with TRBJ2-7, with D possibly being TRBD1 or TRBD2 (5 bases each). The CDR3 is made up of 14 amino acids. Germline CDR1 and CDR2: MDHEN and SYDVKM. The V end lost 3 bases, the J end lost 2 bases, and 11 bases lay between the germline ends. The whole variable domain, remainder taken from reference TRBV28 and TRBJ2-7, is DVKVTQSSRYLVKRTGEKVFLECVQDMDHENMFWYRQDPGLGLRLIYFSYDVKMKEKGDIPEGYSVSREKKERFSLILESASTNQTSMYLCASSFSGTPYEQYFGPGTRLTVT.

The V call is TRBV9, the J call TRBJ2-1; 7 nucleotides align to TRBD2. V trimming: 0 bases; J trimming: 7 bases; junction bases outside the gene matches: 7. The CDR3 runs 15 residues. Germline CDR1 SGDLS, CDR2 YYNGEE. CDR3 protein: CASSVGSSGENEQFF. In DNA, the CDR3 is TGTGCCAGCAGCGTAGGTTCTAGCGGAGAGAATGAGCAGTTCTTC.

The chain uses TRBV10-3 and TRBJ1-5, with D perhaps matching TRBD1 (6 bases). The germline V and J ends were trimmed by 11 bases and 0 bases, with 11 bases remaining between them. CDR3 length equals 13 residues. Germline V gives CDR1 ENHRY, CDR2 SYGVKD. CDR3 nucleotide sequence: TGTGCCGCAGGGGACATTAGCAATCAGCCCCAGCATTTT. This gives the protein CAAGDISNQPQHF.